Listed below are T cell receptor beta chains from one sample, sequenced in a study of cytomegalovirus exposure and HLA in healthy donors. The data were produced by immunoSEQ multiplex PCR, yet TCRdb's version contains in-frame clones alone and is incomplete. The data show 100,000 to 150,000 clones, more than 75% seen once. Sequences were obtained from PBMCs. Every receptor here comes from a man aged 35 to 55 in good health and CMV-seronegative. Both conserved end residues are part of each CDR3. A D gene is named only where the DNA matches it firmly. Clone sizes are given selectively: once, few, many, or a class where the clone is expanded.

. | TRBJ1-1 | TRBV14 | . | TGTGCCAGCAGCCGACCCTTGGGGCGAGCTTTCTTT | CASSRPLGRAFF
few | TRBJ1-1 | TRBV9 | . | TGTGCCAGCAGCGTAGTCGTGAACACTGAAGCTTTCTTT | CASSVVVNTEAFF
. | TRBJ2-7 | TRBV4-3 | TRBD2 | TGCGCCAGCAGCTTGGGACTAGCGGGTACCTACGAGCAGTACTTC | CASSLGLAGTYEQYF
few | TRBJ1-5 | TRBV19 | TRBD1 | TGTGCCAGCCTACCGACAGGGGACTATCAGCCCCAGCATTTT | CASLPTGDYQPQHF
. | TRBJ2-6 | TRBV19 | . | TGTGCCAGTAGGGAAGTGGGGGACACCTCTGGGGCCAACGTCCTGACTTTC | CASREVGDTSGANVLTF
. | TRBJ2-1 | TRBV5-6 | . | TGTGCCAGCAGCTTGGCCGTCGAGCAGTTCTTC | CASSLAVEQFF
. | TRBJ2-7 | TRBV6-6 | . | TGTGCCAGCAGTTATTCGACAAGCGAGCAGTACTTC | CASSYSTSEQYF
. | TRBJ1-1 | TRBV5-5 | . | TGTGCCAGCAGCTCATATTTTGGGCAGACTGAAGCTTTCTTT | CASSSYFGQTEAFF
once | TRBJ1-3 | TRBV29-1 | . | TGCAGCGCTTTAACAACAGGAAACACCATATATTTT | CSALTTGNTIYF
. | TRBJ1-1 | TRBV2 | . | TGTGCCAGCAGTGCTTCAGACACTGAAGCTTTCTTT | CASSASDTEAFF
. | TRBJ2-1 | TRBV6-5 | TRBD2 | TGTGCCACCTGTAAGCGGGGGGGTTGGTATGAGCAGTTCTTC | CATCKRGGWYEQFF
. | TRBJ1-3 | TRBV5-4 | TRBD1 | TGTGCCAGCAGCCCAGGACAGGGGGGGGGAAACACCATATATTTT | CASSPGQGGGNTIYF
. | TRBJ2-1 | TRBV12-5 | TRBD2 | TGTGCTAGTGGCCCCGGGACTAGCGGGGGTAATGAGCAGTTCTTC | CASGPGTSGGNEQFF
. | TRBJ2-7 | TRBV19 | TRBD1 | TGTGCCAGTAGTCCAGGTGCAGGGGGCTCCTACGAGCAGTACTTC | CASSPGAGGSYEQYF
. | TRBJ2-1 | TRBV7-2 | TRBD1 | TGTGCCAGCAGCCAGCCGACAGGGAGCCGCCGCAATGAGCAGTTCTTC | CASSQPTGSRRNEQFF
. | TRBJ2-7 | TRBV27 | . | TGTGCCAGCAGTTTAACGGCCGGAGCGGGGCAGTACTTC | CASSLTAGAGQYF
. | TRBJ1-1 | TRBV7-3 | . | TGTGCCAGCAGCTTATTAGGGAGCGGTAACACTGAAGCTTTCTTT | CASSLLGSGNTEAFF
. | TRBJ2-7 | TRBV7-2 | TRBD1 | TGTGCCAGCAGCCCAAGACAGGGTGGGTACGAGCAGTACTTC | CASSPRQGGYEQYF
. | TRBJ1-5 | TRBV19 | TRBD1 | TGTGCCAGTAAAGGACAGGGAGGGAGCAATCAGCCCCAGCATTTT | CASKGQGGSNQPQHF
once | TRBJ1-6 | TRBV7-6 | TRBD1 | TGTGCCAGCAGCACCAGGGGGGCGGGACAATCACCCCTCCACTTT | CASSTRGAGQSPLHF
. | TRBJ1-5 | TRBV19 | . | TGTGCCAGTAGTATTCTCCCCAGTTTCAATCAGCCCCAGCATTTT | CASSILPSFNQPQHF
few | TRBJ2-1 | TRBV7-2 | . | TGTGCCAGCAGCTTAGCCGGGTTGGGCAGAGGGGGTGAGCAGTTCTTC | CASSLAGLGRGGEQFF
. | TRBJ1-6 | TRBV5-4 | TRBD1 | TGTGCCAGCAGCCGGGACAGGCATAATTCACCCCTCCACTTT | CASSRDRHNSPLHF
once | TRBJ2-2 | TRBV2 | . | TGTGCCAGCAGTGCGTCCGGGGGGCGCTCCGGCGGGGAGCTGTTTTTT | CASSASGGRSGGELFF
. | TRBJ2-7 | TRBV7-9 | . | TGTGCCAGCAGCTTATCAGGGTCGCACGACGAGCAGTACTTC | CASSLSGSHDEQYF
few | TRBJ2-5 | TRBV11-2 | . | TGTGCCAGCAGCCCCTGGACAGAGCAGCAAGAGACCCAGTACTTC | CASSPWTEQQETQYF
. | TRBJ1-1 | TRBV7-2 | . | TGTGCCAGCAGCTTCAAGTCCGGAGGCACTGAAGCTTTCTTT | CASSFKSGGTEAFF
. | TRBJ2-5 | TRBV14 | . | TGTGCCAGCAGCCCCCTCAGGGATTTCCAAGAGACCCAGTACTTC | CASSPLRDFQETQYF
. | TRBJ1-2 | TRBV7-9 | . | TGTGCCAGCAAGGTGTCCGCCTCAGGGGGCTACACCTTC | CASKVSASGGYTF
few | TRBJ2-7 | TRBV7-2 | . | TGTGCCAGCAGCTTAGACCTATCAGGGGAGCAGTACTTC | CASSLDLSGEQYF
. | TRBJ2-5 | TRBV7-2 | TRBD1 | TGTGCCAGCAGCTTCGAGGGGGCAGGGAGAGAGACCCAGTACTTC | CASSFEGAGRETQYF
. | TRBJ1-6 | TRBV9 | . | TGTGCCAGCAGCGTAGGAGGGATAAGTAGAAATTCACCCCTCCACTTT | CASSVGGISRNSPLHF
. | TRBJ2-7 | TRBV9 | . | TGTGCCAGCAGCGTAGACCAGGCGCCATTGTACGAGCAGTACTTC | CASSVDQAPLYEQYF
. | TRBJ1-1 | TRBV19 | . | TGTGCCAGTATGCGGGACCTCACGATACCTGAAGCTTTCTTT | CASMRDLTIPEAFF
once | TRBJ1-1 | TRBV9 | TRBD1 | TGTGCCAGCAGCGTAGGGACAGGGGTTAATAGGAACACTGAAGCTTTCTTT | CASSVGTGVNRNTEAFF
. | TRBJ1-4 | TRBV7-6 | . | TGTGCCAGCAGCTCCGGCGCGGGGGGTGGGTACGAAAAACTGTTTTTT | CASSSGAGGGYEKLFF
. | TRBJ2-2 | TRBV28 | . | TGTGCCAGCAGTTTTGGAGGGCCAACCGGGGAGCTGTTTTTT | CASSFGGPTGELFF
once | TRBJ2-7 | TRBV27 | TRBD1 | TGTGCCAGCAGTTTCAGGACAGGGGGCTACGAGCAGTACTTC | CASSFRTGGYEQYF
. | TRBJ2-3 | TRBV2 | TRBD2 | TGTGCCAGCCGCCCTAGCGGGGGGTTGGCGCAGTATTTT | CASRPSGGLAQYF
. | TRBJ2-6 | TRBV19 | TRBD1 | TGTGCCAGTAGTATAAGGGGGCCCGGGGCCAACGTCCTGACTTTC | CASSIRGPGANVLTF
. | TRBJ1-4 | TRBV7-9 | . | TGTTCCAGCAGCTCCCCGACAGGAGGAGGTGAAAAACTGTTTTTT | CSSSSPTGGGEKLFF
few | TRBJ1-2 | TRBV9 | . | TGTGCCAGCAGCGAGGAGGGACGATGGAGGGATGGCTACACCTTC | CASSEEGRWRDGYTF
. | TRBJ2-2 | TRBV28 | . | TGTGCCAGCAGTTCGGGGGACAGGAACACCGGGGAGCTGTTTTTT | CASSSGDRNTGELFF
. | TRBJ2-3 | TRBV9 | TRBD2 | TGTGCCAGCAGCGGGGCGGGGGGAGATACGCAGTATTTT | CASSGAGGDTQYF